The clone carrying this T cell receptor beta chain was found many times. Its antigen is undetermined. This sample is part of a study of T cell repertoires in cytomegalovirus infection. Turning to the study itself: CMV infection and matching HLA type were both indicated by public TCR beta signatures.

General study results and limits: Clonotype analysis showed dominance of the ex vivo response by HLA-C-restricted CMV-specific TCR beta clonotypes. The cumulative frequency of public TCR beta families distinguished individuals who carried CMV together with the relevant HLA.

TCRdb processed the reads anew with MiXCR; each CDR3 protein has one entry. The profile shows around 440,000 distinct CDR3 sequences, approximately 10% of them singletons. V trimming: 0 bases; J trimming: 4 bases; junction bases outside the gene matches: 11. The CDR3 is 17 amino acids. CDR1 and CDR2 from the germline V gene are MNHEY and SVGEGT. The chain is built from TRBV6-2 or TRBV6-3 and TRBJ2-7; 8 bases match TRBD1. This sequence was found in a human donor in good health (CMV status not recorded). Some clones in this sample may be carry-over from other donors' samples. The sequenced sample consisted of PBMCs. The DNA for the CDR3 is TGTGCCAGCAGTTACTCGCTCGCAGGGGGCGTTTCATACGAGCAGTACTTC. The encoded protein is CASSYSLAGGVSYEQYF.